A single sample is the source of the 14 T cell receptor beta chains below, sequenced in a study of radiotherapy plus CTLA-4 blockade in lung cancer. Libraries were prepared by immunoSEQ multiplex PCR; TCRdb keeps only in-frame clonotypes and omits some of them. This sample has tens of thousands of clones; around nine tenths occur once, and the top ten carry around 0.8%. The sample here was peripheral blood, taken from a patient treated with radiotherapy plus ipilimumab. The receptors were sampled from a human donor with non-small cell lung cancer who had stable disease on radiotherapy plus ipilimumab.

The V call is TRBV13, the J call TRBJ2-3, with 7 nucleotides matching TRBD1. Looked up from germline, CDR1 is PRHDT and CDR2 is FYEKMQ (reference sequence). The trim removed 4 bases at V and 1 base at J, leaving 5 bases unmatched. The CDR3 runs 15 residues. CDR3 in DNA: TGTGCCAGCAGCTCCCGGGACAGTGGCACAGATACGCAGTATTTT. It encodes CASSSRDSGTDTQYF.

V is TRBV5-1 and J is TRBJ2-1, with D perhaps matching TRBD1 or TRBD2 (5 bases each). The V gene lost 4 bases and the J gene lost 5 bases, with 16 bases spanning the gap. Germline V gene lookup returns CDR1 SGHRS and CDR2 YFSETQ. The length of the CDR3 is 15 residues. The DNA for the CDR3 is TGCGCCAGCAGCCTGCCCGGGACGAAGGACAATGAGCAGTTCTTC. Translation: CASSLPGTKDNEQFF.

The chain has TRBV27 and TRBJ2-7, with a weak D call TRBD1 (5 bases). With 4 bases removed from V and 1 base from J, the gap between germline ends came to 14 bases. The CDR3 consists of 15 residues. Germline V gene lookup returns CDR1 MNHEY and CDR2 SMNVEV (reference sequence). The CDR3, as DNA: TGTGCCAGCAGTTCGGAAGGACATAAGTCCTACGAGCAGTACTTC. Protein: CASSSEGHKSYEQYF.

The chain is built from TRBV6-1 and TRBJ1-4; no reliable D call. Germline V lookup: CDR1 MNHNS, CDR2 SASEGT. Trimming cost V 0 bases and J 11 bases, with 4 bases left between them. The CDR3 has 11 amino acids. The CDR3 protein is CASSEARKLFF. The CDR3 nucleotides read TGTGCCAGCAGTGAAGCGAGGAAACTGTTTTTT.

V gene TRBV28 combines with J gene TRBJ2-5, with D unresolved. CDR1 and CDR2 from the germline V gene are MDHEN and SYDVKM. This CDR3 has 16 amino acids. The V gene lost 9 bases and the J gene lost 1 base, with 21 bases spanning the gap. CDR3 loop: CASSTKEAPFQETQYF. The CDR3 nucleotides read TGTGCCAGTTCCACTAAAGAGGCCCCCTTCCAAGAGACCCAGTACTTC.

The rearrangement links TRBV6-6 to TRBJ1-5; no clear D gene. The CDR3 contains 14 residues. Trimming left V 5 bases short and J 3 bases short, with 11 bases between. Per the germline V gene, CDR1 is MNHNY and CDR2 is SVGAGI (reference sequence). The CDR3: CASSPDRNNQPQHF. CDR3 coding DNA: TGTGCCAGCAGTCCGGATCGAAACAATCAGCCCCAGCATTTT.

Note on this clone: The same CDR3 is also encoded by other DNA sequences in this sample. The genes are TRBV5-8 and TRBJ2-2; perhaps D is TRBD1 or TRBD2 (5 bases each). The CDR3 extends over 17 amino acids. V was shortened by 1 base and J by 5 bases, with 18 bases between the two germline ends. The V gene's germline CDR1 is SGHTS and CDR2 YDEGEE. The chain's CDR3 is CASSLRGSSPRTGELFF. In nucleotides, the CDR3 is TGTGCCAGCAGCTTGCGGGGCAGTTCCCCGAGGACCGGGGAGCTGTTTTTT.

V is TRBV14 and J is TRBJ2-2; the D is unclear. The ends were cut back, 1 base at V and 2 bases at J, with 8 bases in the middle. Germline-derived CDR1 and CDR2 are SGHDN and FVKESK. The CDR3 has 15 amino acids. The CDR3 sequence is CASSQVSVNTGELFF. In DNA form, the CDR3 reads TGTGCCAGCAGCCAAGTATCAGTCAACACCGGGGAGCTGTTTTTT.

The J gene is TRBJ1-4, the V gene TRBV6-5, with D unclear. V shed 5 bases and J shed 8 bases, with 9 bases lying between them. There are 12 residues in the CDR3. Germline V gives CDR1 MNHEY, CDR2 SVGAGI. This chain's CDR3 is CASSIGGEKLFF. CDR3 nucleotide sequence: TGTGCCAGCAGTATAGGTGGCGAAAAACTGTTTTTT.

The genes are TRBV29-1 and TRBJ1-2; D is ambiguous. Germline V gene sequence: CDR1 SQVTM, CDR2 ANQGSEA. The CDR3 has 12 residues. The V and J ends lost 4 bases and 6 bases respectively, with 12 bases between them. The CDR3 sequence is CSVVRTNDGYTF. In DNA, the CDR3 is TGCAGCGTTGTTCGGACCAACGATGGCTACACCTTC.

This clone appeared a single time. This chain joins TRBV4-2 and TRBJ2-7; 16 bases are shared with TRBD2. The V gene's germline CDR1 is LGHNA and CDR2 YNFKEQ. The CDR3 runs 18 residues. V lost 4 bases and J lost 5; bases outside the gene matches: 11. CDR3 region: CASSRNAGGLAGGDEQYF. In DNA form, the CDR3 reads TGTGCCAGCAGCCGGAATGCGGGGGGACTAGCGGGAGGGGACGAGCAGTACTTC.

The count of this clone is one. The chain employs TRBV6-1 and TRBJ1-5; TRBD1 aligns across 7 bases. V was pared by 5 bases and J by 3 bases, with 7 bases of the junction left unmatched. The CDR3 is 15 residues long. Looked up from germline, CDR1 is MNHNS and CDR2 is SASEGT. Here the CDR3 reads CASSSRDSYNQPQHF. The CDR3 DNA follows: TGTGCCAGCAGTTCCAGGGACAGCTACAATCAGCCCCAGCATTTT.

The rearrangement joins TRBV9 to TRBJ2-5; 9 bases are a match to TRBD2. Germline V gene lookup returns CDR1 SGDLS and CDR2 YYNGEE. CDR3 size: 16 residues. The J segment lost 4 bases and the V segment lost 1 base, leaving 8 bases of the junction unmatched. CDR3 loop: CASSVSSAGGGETQYF. The CDR3 region has the DNA TGTGCCAGCAGCGTAAGCTCGGCGGGGGGGGGAGAGACCCAGTACTTC.

This chain uses TRBV7-9 with TRBJ2-2; D is unclear. The CDR3 sequence is 14 residues long. V was clipped by 1 base and J by 4 bases, with 7 bases between them. Looked up from germline, CDR1 is SEHNR and CDR2 is FQNEAQ (reference sequence). Written as DNA, the CDR3 is TGTGCCAGCAGCTTAGTACAGACCACCGGGGAGCTGTTTTTT. This encodes CASSLVQTTGELFF.